A single sample gave rise to the 10 T cell receptor beta chains below, sequenced in a study of cytomegalovirus exposure and HLA in healthy donors. The study ran its PCR with 60 Vbeta and 13 Jbeta primers. Assay: immunoSEQ multiplex PCR; the TCRdb copy retains only in-frame clones and omits some. The repertoire has 140,000 to 150,000 clones, around 80% of them found once; the top ten carry approximately 13%. Sample: PBMCs. The source of these receptors is a man between 35 and 55 years old in good health and CMV-seropositive.

The chain has TRBV7-8 and TRBJ2-7; TRBD1 matches at 7 bases. V gave up 3 bases and J gave up 6 bases; unmatched junction bases: 8. This CDR3 region has 14 residues. The V gene's germline CDR1 is SGHVS and CDR2 FQNEAQ. CDR3 loop: CASSFQTGVGEQYF. CDR3 DNA: TGTGCCAGCAGCTTCCAAACAGGGGTCGGCGAGCAGTACTTC.

The rearrangement links TRBV28 to TRBJ2-7; D is perhaps TRBD1 (5 bases). Looked up from germline, CDR1 is MDHEN and CDR2 is SYDVKM. CDR3 length equals 13 residues. V was cut by 6 bases and J by 0 bases, with 9 bases left in between. The CDR3 region has the DNA TGTGCCAGCAGGGGCAGGGTCTCCTACGAGCAGTACTTC. Encoded protein: CASRGRVSYEQYF.

The chain couples TRBV28 to TRBJ2-7; tentative D call: TRBD1 (6 bases). The CDR3 has 18 residues. V lost 2 bases and J lost 2, with 22 bases in between. Germline assignment: CDR1 MDHEN and CDR2 SYDVKM. CDR3 protein: CASSLAGDLLKYAYEQYF. The CDR3 region has the DNA TGTGCCAGCAGTTTAGCAGGGGACCTACTAAAATACGCCTACGAGCAGTACTTC. Based on the CDR3 plus reference TRBV28 and TRBJ2-7, the full variable domain is DVKVTQSSRYLVKRTGEKVFLECVQDMDHENMFWYRQDPGLGLRLIYFSYDVKMKEKGDIPEGYSVSREKKERFSLILESASTNQTSMYLCASSLAGDLLKYAYEQYFGPGTRLTVT.

The chain carries TRBV7-2 and TRBJ2-1, with no clear D. The CDR3 totals 13 residues. Germline V CDR1 and CDR2: SGHTA, FQGNSA. V shed 5 bases and J shed 10 bases, with 15 bases lying between them. For the CDR3, the DNA is TGTGCCAGCAGCACTACCCCGGCTGCGGAGCAGTTCTTC. Translation gives CASSTTPAAEQFF.

This rearrangement joins TRBV7-2 to TRBJ2-2; 8 positions match TRBD1. The CDR3 runs 14 residues. Trimming at V came to 6 bases and at J to 3 bases, leaving 3 bases not matched to a gene. Germline V gene lookup returns CDR1 SGHTA and CDR2 FQGNSA. CDR3 sequence reads: CASRKTGDTGELFF. CDR3 coding DNA: TGTGCCAGCAGGAAGACAGGGGACACCGGGGAGCTGTTTTTT.

The chain couples TRBV2 to TRBJ1-5; no definite D call. The CDR3 totals 13 residues. Germline V CDR1 and CDR2: SNHLY, FYNNEI. The ends were cut back, 5 bases at V and 0 bases at J, with 5 bases in the middle. The CDR3 DNA sequence: TGTGCCAGCAGTATCAGTAGCAATCAGCCCCAGCATTTT. It encodes CASSISSNQPQHF. Looking up the rest from reference TRBV2 and TRBJ1-5 gives the full variable domain: EPEVTQTPSHQVTQMGQEVILRCVPISNHLYFYWYRQILGQKVEFLVSFYNNEISEKSEIFDDQFSVERPDGSNFTLKIRSTKLEDSAMYFCASSISSNQPQHFGDGTRLSIL.

V usage is TRBV6-6 and J usage is TRBJ1-1, with TRBD1 matching 7 bases. The V and J ends lost 5 bases and 4 bases, in that order; junction bases with no gene match: 4. This CDR3 contains 13 residues. Germline CDR1 reads MNHNY; CDR2 reads SVGAGI (reference sequence). The CDR3 loop reads CASSEGAGTEAFF. In DNA form, the CDR3 reads TGTGCCAGCAGTGAGGGGGCTGGCACTGAAGCTTTCTTT.

V is TRBV30 and J is TRBJ1-2; D is unresolved. The V gene lost 3 bases and the J gene lost 3 bases, with 11 bases spanning the gap. The CDR3 covers 13 residues. CDR1 is GTSNPN, CDR2 SVGIG, per germline (reference sequence). CDR3 protein: CAWSPLADYGYTF. As DNA, the CDR3 is TGTGCCTGGAGCCCCCTAGCCGACTATGGCTACACCTTC. Looking up the rest from reference TRBV30 and TRBJ1-2 gives the full variable domain: SQTIHQWPATLVQPVGSPLSLECTVEGTSNPNLYWYRQAAGRGLQLLFYSVGIGQISSEVPQNLSASRPQDRQFILSSKKLLLSDSGFYLCAWSPLADYGYTFGSGTRLTVV.

This clone was counted between two and nine times. This chain uses TRBV29-1 with TRBJ1-1; no definite D call. This CDR3 is 12 amino acids long. V was clipped by 5 bases and J by 0 bases, with 7 bases between them. Germline CDR1 and CDR2: SQVTM and ANQGSEA. The CDR3 coding sequence is TGCAGCGTTTTCACAGTGAACACTGAAGCTTTCTTT. It yields the protein CSVFTVNTEAFF.

The chain uses TRBV5-6 and TRBJ2-5; 11 bases agree with TRBD2. The CDR3 has 16 amino acids. Trimming at V came to 2 bases and at J to 5 bases, leaving 8 bases not matched to a gene. CDR1 is SGHDT, CDR2 YYEEEE, per germline. CDR3 DNA: TGTGCCAGCAGCTTATATAGCGGGAGGGCCGGGGAGACCCAGTACTTC. It is translated as CASSLYSGRAGETQYF. The complete variable domain, with remaining parts taken from reference TRBV5-6 and TRBJ2-5, reads DAGVTQSPTHLIKTRGQQVTLRCSPKSGHDTVSWYQQALGQGPQFIFQYYEEEERQRGNFPDRFSGHQFPNYSSELNVNALLLGDSALYLCASSLYSGRAGETQYFGPGTRLLVL.